This T cell receptor (beta chain) was found in a study of T cell clonotyping in hematopoietic cell transplantation. Data came from immunoSEQ multiplex PCR; TCRdb stores just in-frame clones and leaves some out. This table holds approximately 20,000 clones, roughly three quarters found once. There are 13 residues in the CDR3. V was shortened by 6 bases and J by 4 bases, with 12 bases between the two germline ends. Germline values: CDR1 MNHNY, CDR2 SVGAGI (reference sequence). Sequencing input: peripheral blood mononuclear cells. The TCR originated in a man aged 55 to 70 in good health. Some clones in this sample may be carry-over from other donors' samples. The rearrangement links TRBV6-6 to TRBJ1-2, with D hard to call. CDR3 protein: CASSPGSSYGYTF. The CDR3 DNA reads TGTGCCAGCAGCCCCGGGAGCAGCTATGGCTACACCTTC.